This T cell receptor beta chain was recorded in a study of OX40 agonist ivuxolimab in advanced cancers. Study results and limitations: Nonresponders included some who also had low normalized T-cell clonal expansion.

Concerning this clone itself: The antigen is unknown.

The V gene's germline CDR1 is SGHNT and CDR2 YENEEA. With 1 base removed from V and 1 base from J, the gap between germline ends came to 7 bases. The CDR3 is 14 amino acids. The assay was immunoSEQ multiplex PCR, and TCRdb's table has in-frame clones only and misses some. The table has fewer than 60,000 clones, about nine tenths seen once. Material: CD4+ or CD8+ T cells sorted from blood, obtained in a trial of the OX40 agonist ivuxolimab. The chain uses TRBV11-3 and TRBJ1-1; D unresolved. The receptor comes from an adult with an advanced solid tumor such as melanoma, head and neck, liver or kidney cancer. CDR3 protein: CASSLGPGNTEAFF. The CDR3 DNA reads TGTGCCAGCAGCTTAGGCCCGGGGAACACTGAAGCTTTCTTT.